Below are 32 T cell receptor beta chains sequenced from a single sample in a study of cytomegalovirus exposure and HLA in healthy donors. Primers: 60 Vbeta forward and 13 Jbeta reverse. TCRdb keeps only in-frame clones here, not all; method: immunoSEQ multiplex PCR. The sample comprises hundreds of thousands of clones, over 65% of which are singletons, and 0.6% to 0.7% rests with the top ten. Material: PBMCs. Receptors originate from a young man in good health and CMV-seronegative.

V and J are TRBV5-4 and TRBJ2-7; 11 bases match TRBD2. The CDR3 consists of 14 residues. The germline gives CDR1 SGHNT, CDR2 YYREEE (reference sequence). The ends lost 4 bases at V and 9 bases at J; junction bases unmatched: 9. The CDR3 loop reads CASSPTSGSLLQYF. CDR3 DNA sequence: TGTGCCAGCAGCCCAACTAGCGGGAGTTTGTTGCAGTACTTC.

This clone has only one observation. The CDR3 is CASSLLSTGPGANVLTF. The CDR3 DNA follows: TGCGCCAGCAGCTTGTTGAGTACGGGTCCTGGGGCCAACGTCCTGACTTTC. The rearrangement uses TRBV5-1 and TRBJ2-6, with unresolved D. Germline assignment: CDR1 SGHRS and CDR2 YFSETQ. Trimming cost V 1 base and J 2 bases, with 13 bases left between them. This CDR3 has 17 amino acids.

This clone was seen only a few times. CDR3 bases: TGTGCCAGCAGTGAGACTAGCGGGAGCAATGAGCAGTTCTTC. Translated, it gives CASSETSGSNEQFF. V gene TRBV2 combines with J gene TRBJ2-1; 12 positions match TRBD2. The CDR3 loop spans 14 amino acids. V was pared by 3 bases and J by 6 bases, with 0 bases of the junction left unmatched. Germline V gene lookup returns CDR1 SNHLY and CDR2 FYNNEI.

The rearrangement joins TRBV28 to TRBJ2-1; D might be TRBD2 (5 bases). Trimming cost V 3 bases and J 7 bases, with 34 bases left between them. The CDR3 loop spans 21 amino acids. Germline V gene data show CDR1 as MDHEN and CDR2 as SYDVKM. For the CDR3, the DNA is TGTGCCAGCAGTTTTTTATCGGACTCCCTTAGAGAAGGAGGTTTAAAGAATGAGCAGTTCTTC. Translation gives CASSFLSDSLREGGLKNEQFF.

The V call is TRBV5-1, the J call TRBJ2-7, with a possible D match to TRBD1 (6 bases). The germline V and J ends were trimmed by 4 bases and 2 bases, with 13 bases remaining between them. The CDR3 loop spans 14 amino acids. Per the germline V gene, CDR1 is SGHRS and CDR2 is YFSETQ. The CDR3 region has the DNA TGCGCCAGCAGCACCGGGACAAACCCCTACGAGCAGTACTTC. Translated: CASSTGTNPYEQYF. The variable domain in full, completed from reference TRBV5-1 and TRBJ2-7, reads KAGVTQTPRYLIKTRGQQVTLSCSPISGHRSVSWYQQTPGQGLQFLFEYFSETQRNKGNFPGRFSGRQFSNSRSEMNVSTLELGDSALYLCASSTGTNPYEQYFGPGTRLTVT.

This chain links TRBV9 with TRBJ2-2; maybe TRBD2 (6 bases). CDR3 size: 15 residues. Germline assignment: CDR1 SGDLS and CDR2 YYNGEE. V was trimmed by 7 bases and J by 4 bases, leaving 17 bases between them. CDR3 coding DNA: TGTGCCAGCGAAGGGAGGCAACATGTCACCGGGGAGCTGTTTTTT. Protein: CASEGRQHVTGELFF. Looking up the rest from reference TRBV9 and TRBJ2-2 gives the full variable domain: DSGVTQTPKHLITATGQRVTLRCSPRSGDLSVYWYQQSLDQGLQFLIQYYNGEERAKGNILERFSAQQFPDLHSELNLSSLELGDSALYFCASEGRQHVTGELFFGEGSRLTVL.

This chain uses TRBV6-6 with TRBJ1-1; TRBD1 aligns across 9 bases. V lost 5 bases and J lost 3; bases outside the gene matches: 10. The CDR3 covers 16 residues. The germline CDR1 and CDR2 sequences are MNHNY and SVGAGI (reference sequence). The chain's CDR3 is CASSNRDREVHTEAFF. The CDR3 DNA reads TGTGCCAGCAGTAACCGGGACAGGGAAGTTCACACTGAAGCTTTCTTT.

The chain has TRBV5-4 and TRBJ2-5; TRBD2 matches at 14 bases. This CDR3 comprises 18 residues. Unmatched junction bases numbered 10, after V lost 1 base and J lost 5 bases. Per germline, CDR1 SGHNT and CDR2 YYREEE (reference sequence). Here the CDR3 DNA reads TGTGCCAGCAGCTTGCCTCGACTAGCGGGAGGGCCCTCGGAGACCCAGTACTTC. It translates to CASSLPRLAGGPSETQYF.

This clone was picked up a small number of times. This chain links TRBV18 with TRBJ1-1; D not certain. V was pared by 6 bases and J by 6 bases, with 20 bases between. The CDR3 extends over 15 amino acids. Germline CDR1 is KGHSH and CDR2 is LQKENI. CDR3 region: CASSPHERAGAEAFF. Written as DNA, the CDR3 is TGTGCCAGCTCCCCCCACGAGAGGGCCGGCGCTGAAGCTTTCTTT.

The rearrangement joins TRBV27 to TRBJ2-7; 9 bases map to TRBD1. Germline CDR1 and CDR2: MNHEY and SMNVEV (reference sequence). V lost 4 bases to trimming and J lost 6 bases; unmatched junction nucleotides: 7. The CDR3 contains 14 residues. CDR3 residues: CASSYEQGAGEQYF. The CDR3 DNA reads TGTGCCAGCAGTTATGAACAGGGGGCTGGCGAGCAGTACTTC.

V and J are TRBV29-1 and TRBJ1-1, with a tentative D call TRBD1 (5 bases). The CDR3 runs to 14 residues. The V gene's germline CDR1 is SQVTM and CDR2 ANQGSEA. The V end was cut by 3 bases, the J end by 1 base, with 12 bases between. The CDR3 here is CSVDSRVWNTEAFF. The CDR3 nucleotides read TGCAGCGTTGACTCCAGGGTCTGGAACACTGAAGCTTTCTTT.

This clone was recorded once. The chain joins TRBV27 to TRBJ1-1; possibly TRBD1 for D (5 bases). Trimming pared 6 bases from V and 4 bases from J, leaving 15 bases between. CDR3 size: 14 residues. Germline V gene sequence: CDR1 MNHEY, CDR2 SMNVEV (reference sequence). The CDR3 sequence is CASSPPGFTTEAFF. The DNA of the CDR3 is TGTGCCAGCAGCCCCCCAGGGTTTACCACTGAAGCTTTCTTT.

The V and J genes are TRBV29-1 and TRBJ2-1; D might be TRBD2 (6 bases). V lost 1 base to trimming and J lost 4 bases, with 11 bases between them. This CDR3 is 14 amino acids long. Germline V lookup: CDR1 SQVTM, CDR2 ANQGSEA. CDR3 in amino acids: CSVEGLDLYNEQFF. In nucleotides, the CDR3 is TGCAGCGTTGAAGGACTAGACCTTTACAATGAGCAGTTCTTC.

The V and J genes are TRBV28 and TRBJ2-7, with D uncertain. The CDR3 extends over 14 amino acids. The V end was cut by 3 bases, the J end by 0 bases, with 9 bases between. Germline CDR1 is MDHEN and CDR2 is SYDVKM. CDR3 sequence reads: CASSFSDFSYEQYF. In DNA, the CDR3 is TGTGCCAGCAGTTTCAGTGATTTCTCCTACGAGCAGTACTTC.

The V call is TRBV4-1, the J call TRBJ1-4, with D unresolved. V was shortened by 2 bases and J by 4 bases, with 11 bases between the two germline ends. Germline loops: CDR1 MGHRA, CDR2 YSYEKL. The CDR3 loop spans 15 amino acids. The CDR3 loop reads CASSQLGGFNEKLFF. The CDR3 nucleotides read TGCGCCAGCAGCCAACTAGGAGGCTTTAATGAAAAACTGTTTTTT.

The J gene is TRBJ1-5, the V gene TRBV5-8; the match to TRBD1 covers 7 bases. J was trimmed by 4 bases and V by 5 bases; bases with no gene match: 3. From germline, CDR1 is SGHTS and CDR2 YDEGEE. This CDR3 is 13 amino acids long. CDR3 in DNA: TGTGCCAGCAGTTACAGGGGAAATCAGCCCCAGCATTTT. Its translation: CASSYRGNQPQHF.

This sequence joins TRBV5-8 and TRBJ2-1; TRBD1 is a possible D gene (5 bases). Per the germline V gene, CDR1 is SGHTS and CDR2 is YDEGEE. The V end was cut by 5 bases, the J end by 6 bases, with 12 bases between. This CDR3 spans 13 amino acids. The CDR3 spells CASRQGLVNEQFF. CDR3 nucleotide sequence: TGTGCCAGCAGGCAGGGTTTGGTCAATGAGCAGTTCTTC.

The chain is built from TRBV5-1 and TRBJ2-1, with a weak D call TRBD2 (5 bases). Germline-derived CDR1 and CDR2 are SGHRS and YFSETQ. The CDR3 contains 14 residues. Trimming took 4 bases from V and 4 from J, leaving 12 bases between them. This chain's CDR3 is CASSPDGVYNEQFF. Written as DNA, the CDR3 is TGCGCCAGCAGCCCGGACGGGGTGTACAATGAGCAGTTCTTC.

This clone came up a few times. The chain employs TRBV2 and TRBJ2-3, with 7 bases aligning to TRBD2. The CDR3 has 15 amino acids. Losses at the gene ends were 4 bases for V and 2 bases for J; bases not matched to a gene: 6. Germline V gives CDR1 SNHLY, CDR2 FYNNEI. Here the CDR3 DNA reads TGTGCCAGCAGTGGTAGACTAGCCTACACAGATACGCAGTATTTT. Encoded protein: CASSGRLAYTDTQYF.

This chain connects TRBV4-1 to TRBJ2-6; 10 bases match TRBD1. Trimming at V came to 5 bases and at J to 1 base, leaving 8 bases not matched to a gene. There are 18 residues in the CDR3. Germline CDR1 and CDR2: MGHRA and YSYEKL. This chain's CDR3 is CASSYLGQGGSGANVLTF. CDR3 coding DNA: TGCGCCAGCAGCTATCTCGGACAGGGGGGATCTGGGGCCAACGTCCTGACTTTC.

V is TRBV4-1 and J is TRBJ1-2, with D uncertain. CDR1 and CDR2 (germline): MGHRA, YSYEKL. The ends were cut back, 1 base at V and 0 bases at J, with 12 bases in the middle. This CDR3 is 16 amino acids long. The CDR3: CASSQASTASNYGYTF. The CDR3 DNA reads TGCGCCAGCAGCCAAGCTTCAACAGCTTCTAACTATGGCTACACCTTC.

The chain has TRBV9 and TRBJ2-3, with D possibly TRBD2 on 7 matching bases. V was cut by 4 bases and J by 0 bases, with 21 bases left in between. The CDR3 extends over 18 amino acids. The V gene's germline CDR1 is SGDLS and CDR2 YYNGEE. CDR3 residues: CASSLSRGGGLSTDTQYF. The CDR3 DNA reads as TGTGCCAGCAGCCTATCACGAGGGGGGGGTCTTAGCACAGATACGCAGTATTTT.

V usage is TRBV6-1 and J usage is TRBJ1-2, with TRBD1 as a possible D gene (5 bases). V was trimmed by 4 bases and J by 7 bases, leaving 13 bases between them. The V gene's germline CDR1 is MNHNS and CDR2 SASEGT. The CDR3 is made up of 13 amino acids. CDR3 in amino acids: CASSAGQGGGYTF. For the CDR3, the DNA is TGTGCCAGCAGTGCCGGCCAGGGTGGTGGCTACACCTTC.

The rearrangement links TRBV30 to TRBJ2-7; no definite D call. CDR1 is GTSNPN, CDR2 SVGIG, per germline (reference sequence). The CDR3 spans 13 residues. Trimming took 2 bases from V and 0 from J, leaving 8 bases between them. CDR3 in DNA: TGTGCCTGGAGTCTCGGGTTCTCCTACGAGCAGTACTTC. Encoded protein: CAWSLGFSYEQYF.

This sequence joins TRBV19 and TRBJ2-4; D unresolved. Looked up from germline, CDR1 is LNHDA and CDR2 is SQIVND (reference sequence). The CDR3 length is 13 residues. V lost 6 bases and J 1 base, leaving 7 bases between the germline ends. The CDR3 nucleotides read TGTGCCAGTAGGGCCCTGGCCAAAAACATTCAGTACTTC. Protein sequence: CASRALAKNIQYF. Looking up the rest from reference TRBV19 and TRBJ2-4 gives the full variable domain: DGGITQSPKYLFRKEGQNVTLSCEQNLNHDAMYWYRQDPGQGLRLIYYSQIVNDFQKGDIAEGYSVSREKKESFPLTVTSAQKNPTAFYLCASRALAKNIQYFGAGTRLSVL.

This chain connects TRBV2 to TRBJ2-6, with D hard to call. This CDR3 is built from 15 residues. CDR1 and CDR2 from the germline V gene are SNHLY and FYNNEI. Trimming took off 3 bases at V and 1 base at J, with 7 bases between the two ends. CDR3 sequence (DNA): TGTGCCAGCAGTGATGATAGTTCTGGGGCCAACGTCCTGACTTTC. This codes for CASSDDSSGANVLTF.

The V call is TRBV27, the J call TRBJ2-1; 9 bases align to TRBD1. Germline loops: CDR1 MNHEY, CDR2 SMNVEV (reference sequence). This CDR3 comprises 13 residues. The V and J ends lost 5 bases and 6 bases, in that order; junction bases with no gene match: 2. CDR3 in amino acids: CASSPTGGNEQFF. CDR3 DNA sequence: TGTGCCAGCAGTCCGACAGGGGGCAATGAGCAGTTCTTC.

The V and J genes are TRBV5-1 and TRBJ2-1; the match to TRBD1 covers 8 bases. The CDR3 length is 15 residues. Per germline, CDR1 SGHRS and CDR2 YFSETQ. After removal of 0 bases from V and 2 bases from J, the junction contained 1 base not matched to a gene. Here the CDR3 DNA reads TGCGCCAGCAGCTTGGTGGGACAGGCCTACAATGAGCAGTTCTTC. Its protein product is CASSLVGQAYNEQFF.

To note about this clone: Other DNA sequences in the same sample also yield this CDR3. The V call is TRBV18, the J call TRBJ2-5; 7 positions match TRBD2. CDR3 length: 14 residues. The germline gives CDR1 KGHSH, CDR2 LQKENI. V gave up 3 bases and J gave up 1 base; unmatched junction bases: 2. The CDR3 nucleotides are TGTGCCAGCTCACCTGGGAGGGGCCAAGAGACCCAGTACTTC. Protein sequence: CASSPGRGQETQYF.

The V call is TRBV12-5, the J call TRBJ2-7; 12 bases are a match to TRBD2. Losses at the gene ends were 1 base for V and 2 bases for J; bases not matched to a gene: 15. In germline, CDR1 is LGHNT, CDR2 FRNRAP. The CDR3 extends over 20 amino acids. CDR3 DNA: TGTGCTAGTGGTTTGGGATCCCTCTCTCTAGCGGGAGGGATGCCCTACGAGCAGTACTTC. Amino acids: CASGLGSLSLAGGMPYEQYF.

CDR3 DNA: TGTGCCACTTTCGAAGCGGGAGGGACCTACGAGCAGTACTTC. Amino acids: CATFEAGGTYEQYF. The rearrangement joins TRBV10-3 to TRBJ2-7, with 10 nucleotides matching TRBD2. CDR1 is ENHRY, CDR2 SYGVKD, per germline. V was pared by 10 bases and J by 2 bases, with 8 bases of the junction left unmatched. This CDR3 is 14 amino acids long.

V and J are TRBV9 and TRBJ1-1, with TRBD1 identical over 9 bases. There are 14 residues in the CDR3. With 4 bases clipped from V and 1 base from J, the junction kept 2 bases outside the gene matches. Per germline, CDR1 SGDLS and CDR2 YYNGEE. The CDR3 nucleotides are TGTGCCAGCAGCACACAGGGGGCGAACACTGAAGCTTTCTTT. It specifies CASSTQGANTEAFF. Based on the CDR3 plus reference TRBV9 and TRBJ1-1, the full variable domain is DSGVTQTPKHLITATGQRVTLRCSPRSGDLSVYWYQQSLDQGLQFLIQYYNGEERAKGNILERFSAQQFPDLHSELNLSSLELGDSALYFCASSTQGANTEAFFGQGTRLTVV.